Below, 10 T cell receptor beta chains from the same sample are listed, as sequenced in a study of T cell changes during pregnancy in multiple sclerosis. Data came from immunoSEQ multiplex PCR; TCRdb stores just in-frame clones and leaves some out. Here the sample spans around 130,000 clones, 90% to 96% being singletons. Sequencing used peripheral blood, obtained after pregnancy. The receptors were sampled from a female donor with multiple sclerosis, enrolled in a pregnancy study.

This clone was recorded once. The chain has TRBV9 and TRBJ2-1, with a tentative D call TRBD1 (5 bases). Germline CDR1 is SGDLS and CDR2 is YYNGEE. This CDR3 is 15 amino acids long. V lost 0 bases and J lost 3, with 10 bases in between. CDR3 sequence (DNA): TGTGCCAGCAGCGTAGAGGGGTCGGACTACAATGAGCAGTTCTTC. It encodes CASSVEGSDYNEQFF.

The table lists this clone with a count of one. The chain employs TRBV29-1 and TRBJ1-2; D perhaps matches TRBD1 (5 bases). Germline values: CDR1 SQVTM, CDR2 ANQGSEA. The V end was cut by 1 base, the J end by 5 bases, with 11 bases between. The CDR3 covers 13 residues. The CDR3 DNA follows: TGCAGCGTTGAAGGGGGGGGGTCGTATGGCTACACCTTC. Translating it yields CSVEGGGSYGYTF.

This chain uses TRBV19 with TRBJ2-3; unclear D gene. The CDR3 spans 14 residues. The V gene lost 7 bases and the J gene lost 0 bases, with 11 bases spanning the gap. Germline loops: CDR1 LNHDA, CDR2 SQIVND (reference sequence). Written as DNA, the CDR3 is TGTGCCAGTATTCTGACTGATAGCACAGATACGCAGTATTTT. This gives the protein CASILTDSTDTQYF.

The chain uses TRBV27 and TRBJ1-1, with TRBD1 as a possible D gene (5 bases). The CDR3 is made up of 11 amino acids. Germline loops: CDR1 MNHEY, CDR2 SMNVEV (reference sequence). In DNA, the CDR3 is TGTGCAGCACGGAGGGGCACTGAAGCTTTCTTT. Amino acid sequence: CAARRGTEAFF.

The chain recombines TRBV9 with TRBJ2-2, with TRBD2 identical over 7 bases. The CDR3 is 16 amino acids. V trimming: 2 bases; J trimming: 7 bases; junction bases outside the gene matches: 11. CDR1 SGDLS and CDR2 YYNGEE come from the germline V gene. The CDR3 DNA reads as TGTGCCAGCAGCGTGTCCCCTAGCGGAGGGAGCGGGGAGCTGTTTTTT. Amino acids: CASSVSPSGGSGELFF. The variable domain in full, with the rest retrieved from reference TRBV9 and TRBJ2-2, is DSGVTQTPKHLITATGQRVTLRCSPRSGDLSVYWYQQSLDQGLQFLIQYYNGEERAKGNILERFSAQQFPDLHSELNLSSLELGDSALYFCASSVSPSGGSGELFFGEGSRLTVL.

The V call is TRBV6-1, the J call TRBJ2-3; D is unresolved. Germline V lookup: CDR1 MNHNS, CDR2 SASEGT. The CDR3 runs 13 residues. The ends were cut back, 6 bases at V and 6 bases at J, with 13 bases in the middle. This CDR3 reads CASRVGSSDTQYF. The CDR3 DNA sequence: TGTGCCAGCAGGGTTGGTAGCAGTGATACGCAGTATTTT.

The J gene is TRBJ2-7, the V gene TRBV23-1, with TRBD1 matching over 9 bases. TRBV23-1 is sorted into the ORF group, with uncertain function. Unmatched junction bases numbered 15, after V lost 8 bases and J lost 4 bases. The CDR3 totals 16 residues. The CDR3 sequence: CASPRDRVLGGYEQYF. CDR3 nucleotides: TGCGCCAGCCCGCGGGACAGGGTCCTCGGAGGGTACGAGCAGTACTTC.

The CDR3: CASSLGSVGGATEAFF. The CDR3 DNA reads as TGCGCCAGCAGCTTGGGATCCGTGGGTGGGGCCACTGAAGCTTTCTTT. The chain links TRBV5-1 to TRBJ1-1, with D possibly being TRBD1 (5 bases). Per germline, CDR1 SGHRS and CDR2 YFSETQ. Trimming removed 0 bases from V and 4 bases from J, with 16 bases in between. This CDR3 spans 16 amino acids.

The CDR3 DNA follows: TGCGCCGGGGGGTCTAGCGTCGGGGACGAGCAGTACTTC. It encodes CAGGSSVGDEQYF. This chain connects TRBV10-1 to TRBJ2-7, with D possibly being TRBD2 (6 bases). This CDR3 has 13 amino acids. Trimming stripped 11 bases from V and 5 bases from J, with 19 bases between. Germline V CDR1 and CDR2: WNHNN, SYGVQD (reference sequence).

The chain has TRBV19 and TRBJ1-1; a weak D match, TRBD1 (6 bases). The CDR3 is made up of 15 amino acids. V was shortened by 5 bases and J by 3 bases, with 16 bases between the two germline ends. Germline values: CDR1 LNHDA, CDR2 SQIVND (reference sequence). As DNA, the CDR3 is TGTGCCAGTAGTGGTACAGGGACCCCGGACACTGAAGCTTTCTTT. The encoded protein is CASSGTGTPDTEAFF. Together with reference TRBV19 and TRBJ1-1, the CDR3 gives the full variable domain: DGGITQSPKYLFRKEGQNVTLSCEQNLNHDAMYWYRQDPGQGLRLIYYSQIVNDFQKGDIAEGYSVSREKKESFPLTVTSAQKNPTAFYLCASSGTGTPDTEAFFGQGTRLTVV.